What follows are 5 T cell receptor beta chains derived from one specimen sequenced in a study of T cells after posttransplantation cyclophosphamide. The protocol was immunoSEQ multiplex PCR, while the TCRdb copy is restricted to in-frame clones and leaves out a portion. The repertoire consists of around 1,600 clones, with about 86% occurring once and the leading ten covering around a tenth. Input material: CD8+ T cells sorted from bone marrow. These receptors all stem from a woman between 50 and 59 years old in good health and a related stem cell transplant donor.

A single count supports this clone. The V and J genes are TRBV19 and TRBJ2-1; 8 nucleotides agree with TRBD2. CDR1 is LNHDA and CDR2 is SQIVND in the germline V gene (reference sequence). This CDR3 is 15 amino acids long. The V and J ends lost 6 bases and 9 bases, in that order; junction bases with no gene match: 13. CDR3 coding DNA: TGTGCCAGTAGGCAGGGCCACCTCGGGGGGGGTGAGCAGTTCTTC. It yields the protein CASRQGHLGGGEQFF. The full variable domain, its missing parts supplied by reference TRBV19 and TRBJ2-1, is DGGITQSPKYLFRKEGQNVTLSCEQNLNHDAMYWYRQDPGQGLRLIYYSQIVNDFQKGDIAEGYSVSREKKESFPLTVTSAQKNPTAFYLCASRQGHLGGGEQFFGPGTRLTVL.

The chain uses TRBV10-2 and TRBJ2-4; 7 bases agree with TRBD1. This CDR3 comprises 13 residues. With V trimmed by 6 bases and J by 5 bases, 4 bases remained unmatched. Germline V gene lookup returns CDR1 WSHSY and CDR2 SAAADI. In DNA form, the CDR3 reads TGCGCCAGCAGAACCGGGACAGAAAACATTCAGTACTTC. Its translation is CASRTGTENIQYF.

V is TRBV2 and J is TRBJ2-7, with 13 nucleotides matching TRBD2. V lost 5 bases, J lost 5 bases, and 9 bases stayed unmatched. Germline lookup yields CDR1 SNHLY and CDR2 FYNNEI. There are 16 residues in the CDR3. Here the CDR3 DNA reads TGTGCCAGCAGTCCTAGGACTAGCGGGAGTATCCACGAGCAGTACTTC. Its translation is CASSPRTSGSIHEQYF.

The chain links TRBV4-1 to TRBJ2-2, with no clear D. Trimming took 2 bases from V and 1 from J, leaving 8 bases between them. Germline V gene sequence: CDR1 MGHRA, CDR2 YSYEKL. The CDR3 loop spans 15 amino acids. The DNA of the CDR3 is TGCGCCAGCAGCCAATTCGGTATGAACACCGGGGAGCTGTTTTTT. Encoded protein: CASSQFGMNTGELFF.

CDR3 coding DNA: TGTGCCATCAGTGAACCCCTCGCGGGAGCCGACAATGAGCAGTTCTTC. Encoded protein: CAISEPLAGADNEQFF. The gene calls are TRBV10-3 and TRBJ2-1; TRBD2 matches at 7 bases. The CDR3 length is 16 residues. Germline lookup yields CDR1 ENHRY and CDR2 SYGVKD. J was trimmed by 5 bases and V by 3 bases; bases with no gene match: 10.